The source of this T cell receptor beta chain is a study of cytotoxic CD8 clonotypes in ibrutinib-treated CLL. Background on the study: After a median around 12 months on treatment (6 to 36), response samples were drawn. Study-level results: Public clonotypes, found uncommonly, either contracted or stayed stable on treatment.

The assay was immunoSEQ multiplex PCR, and TCRdb's table has in-frame clones only and misses some. The sample contains 200,000 or so clones, 60% to 80% of which appear only once. The count of this clone is one. Its specificity is not known. This TCR came from a human donor with chronic lymphocytic leukemia. The sequencing here drew on PBMCs, taken after 12 months of ibrutinib treatment.

The CDR3 DNA sequence: TGTGCCAGCAGTTACTCGATTAGCGACGAGCAGTACTTC. Translated: CASSYSISDEQYF. The chain combines TRBV6-6 with TRBJ2-7, with a tentative D call TRBD2 (5 bases). The germline gives CDR1 MNHNY, CDR2 SVGAGI (reference sequence). CDR3 length: 13 residues. Deletions cut 0 bases from V and 5 bases from J, with 8 bases between.